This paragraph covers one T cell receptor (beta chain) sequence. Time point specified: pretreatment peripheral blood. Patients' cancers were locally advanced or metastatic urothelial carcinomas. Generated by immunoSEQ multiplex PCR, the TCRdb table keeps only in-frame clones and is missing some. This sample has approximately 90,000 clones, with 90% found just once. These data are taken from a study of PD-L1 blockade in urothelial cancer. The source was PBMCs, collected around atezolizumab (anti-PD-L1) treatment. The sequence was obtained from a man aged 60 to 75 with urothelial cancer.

The CDR3, as DNA: TGTGCCAGCAGTTCGACAGACAGCTCCTACAATGAGCAGTTCTTC. This sequence encodes CASSSTDSSYNEQFF. This chain uses TRBV6-4 with TRBJ2-1; weak D call: TRBD1 (5 bases). The CDR3 runs to 15 residues. Deletions cut 5 bases from V and 0 bases from J, with 11 bases between. The germline gives CDR1 MRHNA, CDR2 SNTAGT.